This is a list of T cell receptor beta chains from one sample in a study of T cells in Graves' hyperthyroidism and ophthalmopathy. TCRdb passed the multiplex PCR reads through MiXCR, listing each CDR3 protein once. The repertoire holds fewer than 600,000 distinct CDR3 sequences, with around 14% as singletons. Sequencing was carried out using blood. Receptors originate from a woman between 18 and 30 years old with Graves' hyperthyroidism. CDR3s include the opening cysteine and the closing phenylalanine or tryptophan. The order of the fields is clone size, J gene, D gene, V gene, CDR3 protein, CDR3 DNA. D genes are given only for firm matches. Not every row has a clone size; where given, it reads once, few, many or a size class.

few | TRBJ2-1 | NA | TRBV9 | CASSVGGIPYNEQFF | TGTGCCAGCAGCGTAGGCGGGATTCCCTACAATGAGCAGTTCTTC
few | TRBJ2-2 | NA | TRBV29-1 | CSAQQGTSPGELFF | TGCAGCGCTCAACAGGGAACTAGCCCCGGGGAGCTGTTTTTT
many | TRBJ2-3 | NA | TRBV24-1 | CATSDTIRAGVTDTQYF | TGTGCCACCAGTGATACTATCAGGGCGGGCGTCACAGATACGCAGTATTTT
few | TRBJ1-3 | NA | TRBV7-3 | CASSLKGDGNTIYF | TGTGCCAGCAGCTTAAAAGGGGACGGAAACACCATATATTTT
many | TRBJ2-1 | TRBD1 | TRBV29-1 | CSVEGQGPYNEQFF | TGCAGCGTTGAGGGACAGGGTCCCTACAATGAGCAGTTCTTC
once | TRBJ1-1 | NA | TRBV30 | CAWRGRGGGTEAFF | TGTGCCTGGAGGGGTCGGGGAGGGGGCACTGAAGCTTTCTTT
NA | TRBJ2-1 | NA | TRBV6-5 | CASSYSQGGRHNEQFF | TGTGCCAGCAGTTACAGCCAAGGAGGACGCCACAATGAGCAGTTCTTC
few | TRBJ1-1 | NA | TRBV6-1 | CASPTATNTEAFF | TGTGCCAGCCCGACAGCGACGAACACTGAAGCTTTCTTT
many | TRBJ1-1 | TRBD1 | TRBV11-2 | CASSLDRGSQVNTEAFF | TGTGCCAGCAGCCTTGACAGGGGTTCCCAGGTGAACACTGAAGCTTTCTTT
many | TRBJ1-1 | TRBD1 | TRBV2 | CASSQQGANTEAFF | TGTGCCAGCAGTCAACAGGGGGCGAACACTGAAGCTTTCTTT
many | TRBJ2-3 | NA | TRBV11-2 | CASSLDGTRDTQYF | TGTGCCAGCAGCCTCGACGGGACCCGGGATACGCAGTATTTT
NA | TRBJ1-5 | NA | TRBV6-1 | CASSPPQGRVQPQHF | TGTGCCAGCAGTCCGCCACAGGGTAGGGTCCAGCCCCAGCATTTT
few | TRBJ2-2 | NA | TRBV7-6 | CASSSRIPSTGELFF | TGTGCCAGCAGTTCACGGATTCCGAGCACCGGGGAGCTGTTTTTT
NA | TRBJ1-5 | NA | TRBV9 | CASSPGVQNNQPHHF | TGTGCCAGCAGCCCAGGGGTCCAGAATAATCAGCCCCATCATTTT
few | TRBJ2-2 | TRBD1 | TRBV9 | CASSPYGQGSTGELFF | TGTGCCAGCAGCCCGTACGGACAGGGGAGCACCGGGGAGCTGTTTTTT
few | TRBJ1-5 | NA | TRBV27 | CASSFKGVGQPQHF | TGTGCCAGCAGTTTCAAGGGAGTTGGTCAGCCCCAGCATTTT
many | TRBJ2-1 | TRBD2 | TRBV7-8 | CASSLGAGGPDNEQFF | TGTGCCAGCAGCTTAGGGGCGGGAGGGCCTGACAATGAGCAGTTCTTC
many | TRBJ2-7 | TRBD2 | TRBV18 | CASLSGAGNDEQYF | TGTGCCAGCTTATCAGGAGCGGGGAACGACGAGCAGTACTTC
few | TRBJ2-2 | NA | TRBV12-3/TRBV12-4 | CASISGELFF | TGTGCCAGCATCTCCGGGGAGCTGTTTTTT
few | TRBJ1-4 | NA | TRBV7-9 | CASSRTVRSEKLFF | TGTGCCAGCAGCAGGACTGTCCGGAGTGAAAAACTGTTTTTT
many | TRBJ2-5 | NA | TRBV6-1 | CASSEDRLKETQYF | TGTGCCAGCAGTGAGGACAGACTAAAAGAGACCCAGTACTTC
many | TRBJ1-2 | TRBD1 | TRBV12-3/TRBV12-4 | CASTPTPGGDYGYTF | TGTGCCAGCACCCCAACCCCAGGGGGTGACTATGGCTACACCTTC
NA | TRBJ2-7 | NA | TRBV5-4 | CASSYGDSHLEQYF | TGTGCCAGCAGCTATGGGGACTCCCACTTGGAGCAGTACTTC
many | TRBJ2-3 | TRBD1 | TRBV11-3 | CASRSGQGPQYF | TGTGCCAGCAGATCAGGACAGGGGCCGCAGTATTTT
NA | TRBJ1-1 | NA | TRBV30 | CAWSVLSGAFF | TGTGCCTGGAGTGTACTGTCAGGAGCTTTCTTT
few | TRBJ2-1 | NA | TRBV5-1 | CASRYRDSSYNEQFF | TGCGCCAGCAGATACCGGGACTCCTCCTACAATGAGCAGTTCTTC
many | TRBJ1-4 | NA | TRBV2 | CASSVSGRGNEKLFF | TGTGCCAGCAGTGTATCAGGCCGTGGGAATGAAAAACTGTTTTTT
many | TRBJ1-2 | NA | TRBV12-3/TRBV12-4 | CASSLTADYGYTF | TGTGCCAGCAGTCTAACAGCTGACTATGGCTACACCTTC